The TCR beta chain described here comes from a study of identical twins. TCRdb independently ran MiXCR on the 5' RACE reads; one entry per CDR3 protein. Of around 490,000 distinct CDR3 sequences detected, approximately 15% appear once; the ten largest clones hold approximately 0.98%. The CDR3 spans 14 residues. Germline loops: CDR1 GTSNPN, CDR2 SVGIG (reference sequence). Trimming removed 0 bases from V and 1 base from J, with 10 bases in between. This same sample was also part of a study on yellow fever vaccine responses in identical twins.

The rearrangement uses TRBV30 and TRBJ2-7; D possibly corresponds to TRBD1 (6 bases). The origin of this receptor is a woman under 30 in good health. Sequencing was done on a sample of CD4+ T cells sorted from blood. The CDR3 protein is CAWSVRDISYEQYF. Here the CDR3 DNA reads TGTGCCTGGAGTGTACGGGACATTTCCTACGAGCAGTACTTC.